This T cell receptor (beta chain) was sequenced in a study of identical twins. Study-wide findings and caveats: Instead of following the same donors, the conclusions were based on cross-sectional statistical analysis. Abundant beta clonotypes from cord blood had fewer insertions, unlike memory repertoires, which showed none. The authors noted that invariant MAIT and iNKT cells could partly confound zero-insertion analyses.

This clonotype was seen more than once but under ten times. Its antigen remains unidentified. MiXCR, applied by TCRdb to the 5' RACE reads, yields one record per CDR3 protein. The sample has more than 1.5 million distinct CDR3 sequences, around 29% seen once. Germline CDR1 and CDR2: MRHNA and SNTAGT. V dropped 4 bases and J dropped 0 bases, with 10 bases sitting between them. The CDR3 is 15 amino acids. The donors were all healthy and Caucasian. This TCR came from a newborn girl in good health. Sequencing used cord blood. This chain links TRBV6-4 with TRBJ2-1; TRBD1 might be the D (5 bases). The CDR3 DNA is TGTGCCAGCAGTGTATGGGGCGGCTCCTACAATGAGCAGTTCTTC. It yields the protein CASSVWGGSYNEQFF.